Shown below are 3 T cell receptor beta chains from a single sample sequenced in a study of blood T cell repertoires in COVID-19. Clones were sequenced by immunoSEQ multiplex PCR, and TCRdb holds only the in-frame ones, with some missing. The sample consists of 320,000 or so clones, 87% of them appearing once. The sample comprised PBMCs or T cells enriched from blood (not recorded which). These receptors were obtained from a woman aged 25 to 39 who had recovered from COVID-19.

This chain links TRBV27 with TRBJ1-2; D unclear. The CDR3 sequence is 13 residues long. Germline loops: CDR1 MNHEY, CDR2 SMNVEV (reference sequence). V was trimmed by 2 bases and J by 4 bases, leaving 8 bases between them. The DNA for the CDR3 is TGTGCCAGCAGTTTAGGACGGGGCTATGGCTACACCTTC. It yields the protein CASSLGRGYGYTF.

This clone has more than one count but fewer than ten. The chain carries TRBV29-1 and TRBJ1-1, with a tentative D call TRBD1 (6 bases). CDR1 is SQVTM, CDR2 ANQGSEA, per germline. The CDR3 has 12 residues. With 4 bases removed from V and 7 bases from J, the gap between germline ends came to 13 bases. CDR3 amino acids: CSVAGDGGEAFF. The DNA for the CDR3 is TGCAGCGTTGCAGGGGATGGTGGTGAAGCTTTCTTT.

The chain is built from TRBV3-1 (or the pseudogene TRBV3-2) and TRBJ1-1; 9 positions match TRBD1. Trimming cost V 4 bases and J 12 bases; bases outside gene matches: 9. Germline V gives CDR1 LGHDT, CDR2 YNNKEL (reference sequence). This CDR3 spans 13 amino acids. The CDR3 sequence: CASSPDRGDVPFF. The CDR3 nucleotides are TGTGCCAGCAGCCCGGACAGGGGCGACGTGCCTTTCTTT.